The 21 T cell receptor beta chains presented below share a single source sample, sequenced in a study of cytomegalovirus exposure and HLA in healthy donors. Sequenced by immunoSEQ multiplex PCR; TCRdb stores in-frame clones only, minus some. This sample has roughly 79,000 clones, with about 92% found just once. Material for sequencing was PBMCs. The receptor set was obtained from a young man in good health and CMV-seronegative.

This sequence joins TRBV23-1 and TRBJ1-1, with TRBD1 as a possible D gene (6 bases). TRBV23-1 has ORF status, its function being uncertain. V was shortened by 0 bases and J by 1 base, with 12 bases between the two germline ends. The CDR3 sequence is 16 residues long. In DNA form, the CDR3 reads TGCGCCAGCAGTCAATCGATACAGGGCCCGAACACTGAAGCTTTCTTT. Translating gives CASSQSIQGPNTEAFF.

J is TRBJ1-5 and V is TRBV7-8; D is uncertain. V was shortened by 1 base and J by 2 bases, with 6 bases between the two germline ends. Germline loops: CDR1 SGHVS, CDR2 FQNEAQ. The CDR3 covers 14 residues. CDR3: CASSLGRGNQPQHF. CDR3 nucleotide sequence: TGTGCCAGCAGCTTAGGCCGGGGCAATCAGCCCCAGCATTTT.

This clone was seen once. This chain joins TRBV14 and TRBJ1-4, with a weak D call TRBD1 (6 bases). Per germline, CDR1 SGHDN and CDR2 FVKESK. The CDR3 covers 16 residues. V was shortened by 0 bases and J by 7 bases, with 15 bases between the two germline ends. The CDR3 DNA follows: TGTGCCAGCAGCCAAGATTTGCGGGGGCGAGGTGAAAAACTGTTTTTT. Translation gives CASSQDLRGRGEKLFF.

The V call is TRBV30, the J call TRBJ2-3; maybe TRBD2 (5 bases). CDR1 GTSNPN and CDR2 SVGIG come from the germline V gene (reference sequence). The V end was cut by 0 bases, the J end by 2 bases, with 15 bases between. This CDR3 contains 16 residues. The CDR3 DNA sequence: TGTGCCTGGAGTGTACGGGGTGGCAACCCCACAGATACGCAGTATTTT. It encodes CAWSVRGGNPTDTQYF.

The genes are TRBV30 and TRBJ1-5; 10 nucleotides agree with TRBD1. The germline V gene has CDR1 GTSNPN and CDR2 SVGIG (reference sequence). CDR3 length equals 17 residues. V gave up 2 bases and J gave up 0 bases; unmatched junction bases: 7. CDR3 sequence reads: CAWSRGTGAYSNQPQHF. The CDR3 DNA sequence: TGTGCCTGGAGTAGAGGGACAGGGGCTTATAGCAATCAGCCCCAGCATTTT. The variable domain in full, completed from reference TRBV30 and TRBJ1-5, reads SQTIHQWPATLVQPVGSPLSLECTVEGTSNPNLYWYRQAAGRGLQLLFYSVGIGQISSEVPQNLSASRPQDRQFILSSKKLLLSDSGFYLCAWSRGTGAYSNQPQHFGDGTRLSIL.

This clone was observed once. The chain couples TRBV29-1 to TRBJ2-2; TRBD1 matches 7 bases. Germline assignment: CDR1 SQVTM and CDR2 ANQGSEA. The length of the CDR3 is 14 residues. The junction had 9 bases not matched to a gene; V was cut back by 5 bases and J by 6 bases. CDR3 in DNA: TGCAGCGTTATAGGAAGGGGGCTGGCCGGGGAGCTGTTTTTT. As protein: CSVIGRGLAGELFF.

The chain recombines TRBV4-1 with TRBJ2-1; 8 bases match TRBD2. Germline-derived CDR1 and CDR2 are MGHRA and YSYEKL. The CDR3 is made up of 18 amino acids. The V gene end was trimmed by 5 bases and the J gene end by 7 bases; junction bases not matched to a gene: 19. For the CDR3, the DNA is TGCGCCAGCAGCAAACAGACAGGACTAGCCCTTAATCGGAATGAGCAGTTCTTC. As protein: CASSKQTGLALNRNEQFF.

The chain employs TRBV30 and TRBJ2-5, with 7 bases aligning to TRBD1. The CDR3 has 15 amino acids. Germline lookup yields CDR1 GTSNPN and CDR2 SVGIG (reference sequence). With V trimmed by 2 bases and J by 1 base, 7 bases remained unmatched. Here the CDR3 reads CAWSPTGKGQETQYF. In nucleotides, the CDR3 is TGTGCCTGGAGTCCGACAGGGAAAGGCCAAGAGACCCAGTACTTC.

J is TRBJ2-7 and V is TRBV5-1; 7 bases map to TRBD1. This CDR3 is built from 14 residues. Germline V gene lookup returns CDR1 SGHRS and CDR2 YFSETQ. V was pared by 0 bases and J by 4 bases, with 4 bases of the junction left unmatched. CDR3 amino acids: CASSLGGTEYEQYF. The CDR3 DNA reads TGCGCCAGCAGCTTGGGTGGGACAGAGTACGAGCAGTACTTC.

The J gene is TRBJ1-2, the V gene TRBV30; no clear D gene. Trimming cost V 2 bases and J 6 bases, with 13 bases left between them. The CDR3 length is 13 residues. The germline gives CDR1 GTSNPN, CDR2 SVGIG (reference sequence). The CDR3 protein is CAWSFWSEDGYTF. Here the CDR3 DNA reads TGTGCCTGGAGTTTTTGGTCGGAGGATGGCTACACCTTC.

For the CDR3, the DNA is TGTGCCAGCAGTTACGAAGGTATAGCGAATTACAATGAGCAGTTCTTC. Its translation is CASSYEGIANYNEQFF. The chain has TRBV6-5 and TRBJ2-1; tentative D call: TRBD2 (5 bases). Germline loops: CDR1 MNHEY, CDR2 SVGAGI. CDR3 length: 16 residues. Trimming pared 2 bases from V and 4 bases from J, leaving 15 bases between.

The chain combines TRBV18 with TRBJ2-3; possible D gene TRBD1, 6 bases. V lost 0 bases and J lost 5, with 15 bases in between. From germline, CDR1 is KGHSH and CDR2 LQKENI. This CDR3 is 16 amino acids long. The CDR3 here is CASSPPRQASQDTQYF. The CDR3 DNA reads as TGTGCCAGCTCACCACCCAGACAGGCTTCACAAGATACGCAGTATTTT.

V and J are TRBV6-6 and TRBJ2-7, with D maybe TRBD2 (5 bases). Trimming removed 0 bases from V and 5 bases from J, with 14 bases in between. CDR3 size: 15 residues. Germline V CDR1 and CDR2: MNHNY, SVGAGI (reference sequence). The CDR3 DNA is TGTGCCAGCAGTTACTCGGGTGTTGGGCGGGACGAGCAGTACTTC. Translated: CASSYSGVGRDEQYF.

J is TRBJ2-1 and V is TRBV7-6; TRBD1 matches at 8 bases. This CDR3 contains 15 residues. Germline CDR1 reads SGHVS; CDR2 reads FNYEAQ. V was pared by 5 bases and J by 8 bases, with 11 bases of the junction left unmatched. The CDR3 loop reads CASSPDRGSFHEQFF. The CDR3 DNA reads as TGTGCCAGCAGCCCAGACAGGGGATCTTTTCATGAGCAGTTCTTC.

V and J are TRBV10-2 and TRBJ1-2; no clear D. Germline V lookup: CDR1 WSHSY, CDR2 SAAADI. V was pared by 2 bases and J by 7 bases, with 11 bases between. The CDR3 runs 13 residues. The CDR3 bases are TGCGCCAGCAGTGAGGGTGGGAGTCCTGGCTACACCTTC. It specifies CASSEGGSPGYTF.

The chain employs TRBV5-4 and TRBJ2-5; 9 bases line up with TRBD2. The trim removed 0 bases at V and 5 bases at J, leaving 14 bases unmatched. This CDR3 spans 18 amino acids. From germline, CDR1 is SGHNT and CDR2 YYREEE (reference sequence). Here the CDR3 reads CASSLERGALFIPETQYF. The CDR3 DNA follows: TGTGCCAGCAGCTTGGAGCGGGGGGCCCTCTTTATACCGGAGACCCAGTACTTC.

The V gene is TRBV4-1, the J gene TRBJ1-2, with D tentatively TRBD1 (5 bases). Trimming stripped 4 bases from V and 8 bases from J, with 11 bases between. Germline CDR1 MGHRA, CDR2 YSYEKL. CDR3 length: 12 residues. The CDR3 DNA reads TGCGCCAGCAGCCCGCGGGGCGGAGGCTACACCTTC. This gives the protein CASSPRGGGYTF.

The rearrangement links TRBV14 to TRBJ2-1, with 14 bases aligning to TRBD2. V lost 7 bases and J lost 9; bases outside the gene matches: 5. The CDR3 length is 14 residues. Per germline, CDR1 SGHDN and CDR2 FVKESK. The CDR3 DNA reads as TGTGCCAGCAAGGGACTAGCGGGAGATCCTGAGCAGTTCTTC. Residues: CASKGLAGDPEQFF.

The J gene is TRBJ2-3, the V gene TRBV29-1; 9 bases are shared with TRBD2. J gave up 3 bases and V 7 bases, and 11 bases lay outside the gene matches. CDR3 size: 15 residues. Per the germline V gene, CDR1 is SQVTM and CDR2 is ANQGSEA. The CDR3 DNA sequence: TGCAGCGGGCGGGAGGGCCCCGTGAGAACAGATACGCAGTATTTT. It codes for CSGREGPVRTDTQYF.

This clone was seen just once. J is TRBJ2-2 and V is TRBV5-1, with 7 nucleotides matching TRBD1. Germline CDR1 reads SGHRS; CDR2 reads YFSETQ. The CDR3 sequence is 14 residues long. Losses at the gene ends were 0 bases for V and 7 bases for J; bases not matched to a gene: 3. The CDR3, as DNA: TGCGCCAGCAGCTTGGTTGGACAGGACGGGGAGCTGTTTTTT. Residues: CASSLVGQDGELFF.

Concerning this clone itself: The identical CDR3 is also encoded by other nucleotide sequences in the sample. The CDR3 is CASSLQGAGANVLTF. In DNA, the CDR3 is TGCGCCAGCAGCTTACAGGGGGCCGGGGCCAACGTCCTGACTTTC. V is TRBV5-1 and J is TRBJ2-6, with 9 positions matching TRBD1. This CDR3 is 15 amino acids long. The J segment lost 4 bases and the V segment lost 2 bases, leaving 1 base of the junction unmatched. The germline V gene encodes CDR1 SGHRS and CDR2 YFSETQ. Full variable domain (outside the CDR3, taken from reference TRBV5-1 and TRBJ2-6): KAGVTQTPRYLIKTRGQQVTLSCSPISGHRSVSWYQQTPGQGLQFLFEYFSETQRNKGNFPGRFSGRQFSNSRSEMNVSTLELGDSALYLCASSLQGAGANVLTFGAGSRLTVL.